These T cell receptor beta chains were read from a single sample in a study of T cells in Graves' hyperthyroidism and ophthalmopathy. One entry per CDR3 protein, called by TCRdb with MiXCR from the multiplex PCR reads. The sample gives about 610,000 distinct CDR3 sequences, roughly 14% of which show up once; about 4.5% is in the top ten. The sequenced material came from blood. The receptors were sampled from a woman between 35 and 50 years old with Graves' ophthalmopathy. Both conserved end residues are part of each CDR3. For some rows the clone size is stated as once, few or many, or as a class when expanded; others skip it.

>.|TRBV11-2|TRBJ2-7
CASSLLAGEKSYEQYF
>many|TRBV15|TRBJ2-6
CATSRDRARHPSGANVLTF
>few|TRBV7-9|TRBJ2-5
CASRLNFETQYF
>many|TRBV30|TRBJ1-1
CAWSRHTNTEAFF
>many|TRBV5-6|TRBJ2-5
CASSLERKGETQYF
>.|TRBV12-3/TRBV12-4|TRBJ1-5
CATTEGNQPQHF
>few|TRBV7-3|TRBJ2-5
CASSPNGGETQYF
>many|TRBV12-3/TRBV12-4|TRBJ1-5
CASSFKGGLAPQHF
>many|TRBV20-1|TRBJ1-2
CSASATADYGYTF
>few|TRBV29-1|TRBJ2-7
CSAFEGYEQYF
>many|TRBV29-1|TRBJ2-7
CSVTAAGYEQYF
>.|TRBV14|TRBJ2-2
CASSQVVGLAGVTGELFF
>many|TRBV6-1|TRBJ2-7
CASIGGYEQYF
>many|TRBV6-2/TRBV6-3|TRBJ1-5
CASRTDTPGNQPQHF
>many|TRBV6-5|TRBJ1-1
CASSYVAMNTEAFF
>many|TRBV6-1|TRBJ2-2
CASTLTSTLNTGELFF
>.|TRBV24-1|TRBJ2-7
CATSDSSGYEQYF
>few|TRBV19|TRBJ1-5
CASSIETGGRQPRHF
>.|TRBV3-1|TRBJ2-1
CASSLEGVGEQFF
>once|TRBV28|TRBJ2-5
CASSSFGRKQETQYF
>many|TRBV19|TRBJ1-1
CASRGRPTEAFF
>many|TRBV20-1|TRBJ2-7
CSARRARDLPYEQYF
>many|TRBV4-1|TRBJ2-7
CASSPTHSYEQYF
>many|TRBV18|TRBJ1-1
CASSDSLKDEAFF
>many|TRBV6-2/TRBV6-3|TRBJ2-7
CASSTLALFSYEQYF
>.|TRBV15|TRBJ1-6
CATSRDRTGADSPLHF
>many|TRBV28|TRBJ2-7
CASSFDSRYEQYF
>many|TRBV28|TRBJ1-2
CASSLFRGQGYTF
>many|TRBV25-1|TRBJ2-2
CASSAGGETGELFF
>few|TRBV30|TRBJ1-6
CAWAGTDLSPLHF
>.|TRBV2|TRBJ2-7
CASNRDRGNEQYF
>many|TRBV5-1|TRBJ2-5
CASRELSQETQYF
>.|TRBV6-4|TRBJ2-6
CASGTGGSGANVLTF
>many|TRBV7-9|TRBJ2-7
CASSFQGVYEQYF
>many|TRBV30|TRBJ2-5
CAWSAVAPQETQYF
>.|TRBV28|TRBJ2-7
CASTPSQGTGSYEHCF
>.|TRBV29-1|TRBJ1-2
CSAEGGIRGYTF
>many|TRBV7-2|TRBJ2-5
CASSLGSGTGQETQYF
>.|TRBV2|TRBJ1-2
CASSEKGTDYGYTF
>.|TRBV19|TRBJ2-7
CASRLGTATYEQYF
>.|TRBV28|TRBJ2-7
CASSFRSGSDEQYF
>few|TRBV19|TRBJ1-5
CASMTGAQNNQPQHF
>few|TRBV28|TRBJ1-2
CASSRNGLNYGYTF
>.|TRBV7-3|TRBJ2-7
CASSLSGQGSFYEQYF
>many|TRBV6-1|TRBJ2-2
CAILGSTGELFF
>few|TRBV6-2/TRBV6-3|TRBJ2-2
CASSYSSFTGVGAGELFF
>few|TRBV5-6|TRBJ2-7
CASSSDLNYEQYF
>many|TRBV27|TRBJ1-1
CASSERTGGDMNTEAFF
>few|TRBV6-1|TRBJ1-5
CASKDFSPSQPQHF
>many|TRBV6-2/TRBV6-3|TRBJ2-7
CASRAAGGSYEQYF
>many|TRBV6-2/TRBV6-3|TRBJ1-3
CASREDSSGNTIYF
>few|TRBV4-1|TRBJ1-6
CASSQPTNSPLHF
>few|TRBV15|TRBJ2-2
CATSRTRLAGGRELFF
>.|TRBV28|TRBJ1-2
CASSPTRTSTNYGYTF
>many|TRBV19|TRBJ1-1
CASSIDQGNTEAFF
>.|TRBV29-1|TRBJ1-1
CSAGTGKNTKAFF
>many|TRBV28|TRBJ2-2
CASSSGVGSTGELFF